This T cell receptor (beta chain) originates from a study of Tregs in tolerant kidney transplant recipients. Recipients received nonmyeloablative bone marrow transplants from related graft donors, with transient mixed chimerism. The protocol was immunoSEQ multiplex PCR, while the TCRdb copy is restricted to in-frame clones and leaves out a portion. This sample's table has under 7,500 clones. In regard to this clone: With the read ending 3 residues before the CDR3 end, the germline J gene is used to fill in that end.

Germline V gene data show CDR1 as GTSNPN and CDR2 as SVGIG (reference sequence). The CDR3 has 14 residues. The ends lost 4 bases at V and 4 bases at J; junction bases unmatched: 4. The V gene is TRBV30, the J gene TRBJ2-1, with 10 bases fitting TRBD2. This TCR came from a human patient who received a combined kidney and bone marrow transplant. Some T cells may be graft donor cells. The sequencing used CD4+ T cells from blood (PBMCs), collected 6 months after the transplant. CDR3 in amino acids: CAWKLAGFYNEQFF. The DNA read from the CDR3 is TGTGCCTGGAAACTAGCGGGATTTTACAATGAG.